Below are 18 T cell receptor beta chains sequenced from a single sample in a study of shared clonotypes between healthy human individuals (dated by TCRdb to the early 2020s). Library preparation used the immunoSEQ multiplex PCR assay. Held by TCRdb, this immuneACCESS table contains in-frame sequences only and omits some clones. Under half of the omission traces to an unresolved V gene where checked; the cause of the rest is unknown. Recorded for this sample are about 520,000 clones; around 80% of them occurred a single time. The top ten hold 12% of the sample. The sample comprised PBMCs. These receptor sequences come from a woman in her thirties or forties in good health. Some clones in this sample may be carry-over from other donors' samples.

This clone has ten or more counts. The chain has TRBV6-1 and TRBJ1-5; D is uncertain. Trimming removed 1 base at V and 3 bases at J, with 13 bases between. From germline, CDR1 is MNHNS and CDR2 SASEGT. The CDR3 spans 16 residues. The CDR3 bases are TGTGCCAGCAGTGAAGGCGTTGGTTCGGACAATCAGCCCCAGCATTTT. Encoded protein: CASSEGVGSDNQPQHF.

The chain has TRBV27 and TRBJ2-1; D is undetermined. Trimming left V 4 bases short and J 6 bases short, with 7 bases between. Per the germline V gene, CDR1 is MNHEY and CDR2 is SMNVEV (reference sequence). The CDR3 is 12 residues long. The CDR3 reads CASSWAGNEQFF. Here the CDR3 DNA reads TGTGCCAGCAGTTGGGCAGGCAATGAGCAGTTCTTC.

Remarks on this clone: At the DNA level, this CDR3 is encoded by other sequences in the same sample as well. This chain connects TRBV20-1 to TRBJ2-7; TRBD1 is a possible D gene (5 bases). This CDR3 contains 11 residues. Trimming removed 3 bases at V and 3 bases at J, with 6 bases between. CDR1 and CDR2 from the germline V gene are DFQATT and SNEGSKA (reference sequence). The CDR3 region is CSARDNYEQYF. CDR3 nucleotides: TGCAGTGCTAGGGACAACTACGAGCAGTACTTC.

The chain couples TRBV25-1 to TRBJ1-5, with 7 positions matching TRBD1. Germline CDR1 reads MGHDK; CDR2 reads SYGVNS. Trimming cost V 5 bases and J 2 bases; bases outside gene matches: 12. The CDR3 runs to 17 residues. The CDR3 nucleotides are TGTGCCAGCAGTCATCGGGGGACAGTCAGCCGCAATCAGCCCCAGCATTTT. Translated: CASSHRGTVSRNQPQHF.

The J gene is TRBJ2-2, the V gene TRBV27; possible D gene TRBD1, 5 bases. V was pared by 8 bases and J by 7 bases, with 14 bases between. This CDR3 spans 13 amino acids. From germline, CDR1 is MNHEY and CDR2 SMNVEV (reference sequence). The CDR3 sequence is CASAEQAIGELFF. In DNA, the CDR3 is TGTGCCAGCGCTGAACAGGCCATCGGGGAGCTGTTTTTT.

The CDR3 region has the DNA TGTGCCACCAGCAGAGACGGGGACTACACAGATACGCAGTATTTT. Its protein is CATSRDGDYTDTQYF. The genes are TRBV15 and TRBJ2-3; 7 bases are a match to TRBD2. The CDR3 runs to 15 residues. V was pared by 0 bases and J by 2 bases, with 2 bases of the junction left unmatched. Germline CDR1 LNHNV, CDR2 YYDKDF (reference sequence).

This clone was recorded at least ten times. The J gene is TRBJ2-7, the V gene TRBV30; D unclear. CDR1 is GTSNPN, CDR2 SVGIG, per germline (reference sequence). The V end was cut by 4 bases, the J end by 7 bases, with 20 bases between. CDR3 length: 14 amino acids. This chain's CDR3 is CAWTVMRFQGEQYF. Written as DNA, the CDR3 is TGTGCCTGGACGGTGATGAGGTTTCAAGGGGAGCAGTACTTC.

This clone was observed a handful of times. CDR3 protein: CATHGTAYEQYF. DNA of the CDR3: TGTGCCACCCATGGGACCGCCTACGAGCAGTACTTC. The V call is TRBV10-3, the J call TRBJ2-7; TRBD1 or TRBD2 may be the D gene (5 bases each). Germline CDR1 is ENHRY and CDR2 is SYGVKD. The CDR3 is made up of 12 amino acids. With 10 bases removed from V and 2 bases from J, the gap between germline ends came to 12 bases.

This clone is a singleton in its sample. Compared with germline, one end of the junction differs, possibly owing to a read error. This chain links TRBV6-5 with TRBJ2-7; D unresolved. The germline gives CDR1 MNHEY, CDR2 SVGAGI. This CDR3 is built from 14 residues. CDR3 region: CASSYSRTSSEQYF. DNA for the CDR3: TGTGCCAGCAGTTACTCGAGGACCTCCTCCGAGCAGTACTTC.

The chain carries TRBV7-3 and TRBJ2-2; D is uncertain. This CDR3 has 15 residues. Trimming left V 5 bases short and J 4 bases short, with 14 bases between. Germline CDR1 SGHTA, CDR2 FQGTGA. CDR3 bases: TGTGCCAGCAGCCTTGGGTCTTTTCCCACCGGGGAGCTGTTTTTT. Its translation: CASSLGSFPTGELFF.

The chain links TRBV7-3 to TRBJ2-3; TRBD1 might be the D (6 bases). The CDR3 extends over 15 amino acids. V gave up 5 bases and J gave up 0 bases, with 12 bases separating them. Germline V gene data show CDR1 as SGHTA and CDR2 as FQGTGA. This CDR3 reads CASSLQGLSTDTQYF. The CDR3 DNA sequence: TGTGCCAGCAGCCTACAGGGTCTCAGCACAGATACGCAGTATTTT.

This clone was observed at least ten times. The gene calls are TRBV30 and TRBJ1-1; D is undetermined. V was cut by 2 bases and J by 4 bases, with 11 bases left in between. This CDR3 contains 13 residues. Germline CDR1 and CDR2: GTSNPN and SVGIG (reference sequence). For the CDR3, the DNA is TGTGCCTGGAGTAGCGGCGGGGTCACTGAAGCTTTCTTT. This sequence encodes CAWSSGGVTEAFF.

The J gene is TRBJ2-5, the V gene TRBV5-4, with a weak D call TRBD2 (6 bases). Trimming took 4 bases from V and 5 from J, leaving 15 bases between them. The germline V gene encodes CDR1 SGHNT and CDR2 YYREEE (reference sequence). The CDR3 is 14 residues long. The CDR3 is CASSPPGSGETQYF. CDR3 sequence (DNA): TGTGCCAGCAGCCCGCCCGGGAGTGGGGAGACCCAGTACTTC.

This chain joins TRBV18 and TRBJ2-1; D might be TRBD2 (5 bases). The CDR3 covers 13 residues. V lost 2 bases to trimming and J lost 8 bases, with 10 bases between them. Germline V CDR1 and CDR2: KGHSH, LQKENI. Written as DNA, the CDR3 is TGTGCCAGCTCACCAGCCGAGGGCCATGAGCAGTTCTTC. It translates to CASSPAEGHEQFF.

The genes are TRBV2 and TRBJ2-7; the D is unclear. Trimming took off 1 base at V and 0 bases at J, with 7 bases between the two ends. The CDR3 is 14 residues long. CDR1 and CDR2 (germline): SNHLY, FYNNEI. The CDR3 DNA sequence: TGTGCCAGCAGTGAAGGAGAGAACTCCTACGAGCAGTACTTC. Protein product: CASSEGENSYEQYF.

In its sample, this clone was seen many times. Other DNA sequences in this sample translate to the same CDR3. V and J are TRBV4-1 and TRBJ2-5; TRBD2 matches at 11 bases. This CDR3 is 16 amino acids long. Losses at the gene ends were 4 bases for V and 5 bases for J; bases not matched to a gene: 9. Germline CDR1 MGHRA, CDR2 YSYEKL. The CDR3 DNA follows: TGCGCCAGCAGCCTCGGGCTTAGCGGGAGGGTGGAGACCCAGTACTTC. Its translation is CASSLGLSGRVETQYF.

In its sample, this clone was seen many times. Other DNA sequences of this sample code for an identical CDR3. The rearrangement links TRBV7-2 to TRBJ2-5, with D possibly being TRBD1 (7 bases). The CDR3 contains 14 residues. Germline V gene data show CDR1 as SGHTA and CDR2 as FQGNSA. V lost 5 bases and J 3 bases, leaving 13 bases between the germline ends. DNA of the CDR3: TGTGCCAGCAGCCTCCAGGGGGGAGAAGAGACCCAGTACTTC. Translating it yields CASSLQGGEETQYF.

DNA of the CDR3: TGTGCCAGTAGTATAGCGGCCCACCGAGGACAGGACGAGCAGTACTTC. Translated: CASSIAAHRGQDEQYF. The V and J genes are TRBV19 and TRBJ2-7; 7 bases are shared with TRBD1. The CDR3 totals 16 residues. From germline, CDR1 is LNHDA and CDR2 SQIVND (reference sequence). V lost 1 base to trimming and J lost 5 bases; unmatched junction nucleotides: 11.